The 26 T cell receptor beta chains below come from one sample, sequenced in a study of blood T cell repertoires in COVID-19. Produced via immunoSEQ multiplex PCR; TCRdb's table is partial and in-frame only. The data contain 300,000 to 400,000 clones, approximately 87% of them singletons. The material sequenced was peripheral blood. The receptors here all came from a woman between 45 and 65 years old with COVID-19, enrolled during active disease.

The chain links TRBV30 to TRBJ2-3, with TRBD2 matching over 11 bases. V lost 1 base and J lost 8; bases outside the gene matches: 8. Germline loops: CDR1 GTSNPN, CDR2 SVGIG (reference sequence). The CDR3 is made up of 15 amino acids. CDR3 DNA sequence: TGTGCCTGGAGTGGCCCACTAGCGGGGGCTGCTACGCAGTATTTT. It encodes CAWSGPLAGAATQYF.

This clone has a single count. The gene calls are TRBV19 and TRBJ2-3; D unresolved. The CDR3 spans 15 residues. The germline V gene encodes CDR1 LNHDA and CDR2 SQIVND (reference sequence). Trimming removed 5 bases at V and 2 bases at J, with 14 bases between. In DNA form, the CDR3 reads TGTGCCAGTAGTCCCTGGGCCAGATACACAGATACGCAGTATTTT. Translating it yields CASSPWARYTDTQYF.

This rearrangement joins TRBV6-5 to TRBJ2-1; D is perhaps TRBD2 (5 bases). The ends were cut back, 6 bases at V and 9 bases at J, with 15 bases in the middle. The V gene's germline CDR1 is MNHEY and CDR2 SVGAGI. The CDR3 has 13 amino acids. The CDR3, as DNA: TGTGCCAGCAGGGCACAGACTAAAGGTGAGCAGTTCTTC. Encoded protein: CASRAQTKGEQFF.

The chain employs TRBV30 and TRBJ1-3, with TRBD1 matching over 8 bases. The CDR3 contains 13 residues. Germline CDR1 is GTSNPN and CDR2 is SVGIG (reference sequence). The V gene end was trimmed by 5 bases and the J gene end by 4 bases; junction bases not matched to a gene: 4. The CDR3 reads CAWDRGRGNTIYF. The CDR3 DNA reads as TGTGCCTGGGACAGGGGAAGGGGAAACACCATATATTTT.

In this sample, this clone turned up a few times. V gene TRBV7-2 combines with J gene TRBJ2-2; the D gene is possibly TRBD2 (6 bases). The CDR3 runs 14 residues. V lost 4 bases and J lost 4, with 10 bases in between. Germline V gives CDR1 SGHTA, CDR2 FQGNSA. The CDR3 DNA reads TGTGCCAGCAGCTCGGGACTTATCACCGGGGAGCTGTTTTTT. Protein product: CASSSGLITGELFF.

CDR3 nucleotide sequence: TGTGCCACCAGCAGGGACAGGGGTGATGAAGCTTTCTTT. The encoded protein is CATSRDRGDEAFF. J is TRBJ1-1 and V is TRBV15, with TRBD1 matching 9 bases. The ends lost 3 bases at V and 7 bases at J; junction bases unmatched: 3. The CDR3 totals 13 residues. Germline V CDR1 and CDR2: LNHNV, YYDKDF (reference sequence).

This chain connects TRBV27 to TRBJ2-7; 7 nucleotides line up with TRBD2. The germline gives CDR1 MNHEY, CDR2 SMNVEV (reference sequence). Germline trimming cut 6 bases from V and 0 bases from J; bases unmatched to any gene: 8. The CDR3 loop spans 15 amino acids. CDR3 sequence: CASSRGGSNSYEQYF. CDR3 bases: TGTGCCAGCAGCCGGGGAGGGTCGAACTCCTACGAGCAGTACTTC.

The chain employs TRBV19 and TRBJ2-7, with TRBD2 matching over 9 bases. Germline values: CDR1 LNHDA, CDR2 SQIVND (reference sequence). J lost 7 bases, V lost 3 bases, and 7 bases had no gene match. The CDR3 length is 14 residues. CDR3 residues: CASSIRLAGVEQYF. The DNA of the CDR3 is TGTGCCAGTAGTATCAGGTTAGCGGGAGTTGAGCAGTACTTC.

The chain is built from TRBV11-2 and TRBJ2-7; 9 bases are shared with TRBD2. There are 15 residues in the CDR3. Germline-derived CDR1 and CDR2 are SGHAT and FQNNGV. J lost 7 bases, V lost 2 bases, and 9 bases had no gene match. CDR3 in amino acids: CASSLLAGGQKEQYF. CDR3 DNA: TGTGCCAGCAGCTTACTGGCGGGAGGGCAAAAGGAGCAGTACTTC. Combining the CDR3 with reference TRBV11-2 and TRBJ2-7 gives the whole variable domain EAGVAQSPRYKIIEKRQSVAFWCNPISGHATLYWYQQILGQGPKLLIQFQNNGVVDDSQLPKDRFSAERLKGVDSTLKIQPAKLEDSAVYLCASSLLAGGQKEQYFGPGTRLTVT.

The V call is TRBV5-4, the J call TRBJ2-5; the match to TRBD2 covers 9 bases. Germline lookup yields CDR1 SGHNT and CDR2 YYREEE (reference sequence). V lost 2 bases, J lost 4 bases, and 3 bases stayed unmatched. The CDR3 runs to 14 residues. CDR3 sequence (DNA): TGTGCCAGCAGCTTTAGCGGGAGAGCAGAGACCCAGTACTTC. It codes for CASSFSGRAETQYF.

This clone has just one count. The chain employs TRBV7-9 and TRBJ2-7; weak D call: TRBD2 (5 bases). The germline V and J ends were trimmed by 2 bases and 7 bases, with 6 bases remaining between them. The germline CDR1 and CDR2 sequences are SEHNR and FQNEAQ (reference sequence). This CDR3 is built from 11 residues. For the CDR3, the DNA is TGTGCCAGCAGCTTACCGGGAGAGCAGTACTTC. Translated, it gives CASSLPGEQYF. The entire variable domain, with the rest obtained from reference TRBV7-9 and TRBJ2-7, is as follows: DTGVSQNPRHKITKRGQNVTFRCDPISEHNRLYWYRQTLGQGPEFLTYFQNEAQLEKSRLLSDRFSAERPKGSFSTLEIQRTEQGDSAMYLCASSLPGEQYFGPGTRLTVT.

The CDR3 nucleotides are TGTGCCAGTAAATTCGGGGGGGCGGACTCCTACGAGCAGTACTTC. This codes for CASKFGGADSYEQYF. The rearrangement uses TRBV19 and TRBJ2-7, with 8 bases aligning to TRBD2. Looked up from germline, CDR1 is LNHDA and CDR2 is SQIVND (reference sequence). CDR3 length: 15 amino acids. The J segment lost 0 bases and the V segment lost 7 bases, leaving 8 bases of the junction unmatched. The full variable domain, with the rest looked up from reference TRBV19 and TRBJ2-7, is DGGITQSPKYLFRKEGQNVTLSCEQNLNHDAMYWYRQDPGQGLRLIYYSQIVNDFQKGDIAEGYSVSREKKESFPLTVTSAQKNPTAFYLCASKFGGADSYEQYFGPGTRLTVT.

V usage is TRBV18 and J usage is TRBJ2-3; TRBD1 matches at 7 bases. V was pared by 3 bases and J by 1 base, with 4 bases of the junction left unmatched. This CDR3 contains 15 residues. Germline values: CDR1 KGHSH, CDR2 LQKENI. The CDR3 DNA reads TGTGCCAGCTCACCGGGACAGCTCGGCACAGATACGCAGTATTTT. Translated, it gives CASSPGQLGTDTQYF.

The rearrangement joins TRBV18 to TRBJ1-3; no clear D gene. This CDR3 comprises 17 residues. Trimming pared 3 bases from V and 0 bases from J, leaving 15 bases between. From germline, CDR1 is KGHSH and CDR2 LQKENI. CDR3 nucleotide sequence: TGTGCCAGCTCACCTTACCCTGACACTTCCTCTGGAAACACCATATATTTT. The encoded protein is CASSPYPDTSSGNTIYF.

The chain couples TRBV5-1 to TRBJ2-5; TRBD2 aligns across 7 bases. Germline assignment: CDR1 SGHRS and CDR2 YFSETQ. This CDR3 spans 14 amino acids. V lost 5 bases to trimming and J lost 5 bases; unmatched junction nucleotides: 9. In nucleotides, the CDR3 is TGCGCCAGCAGTGTGACAGCGGGAACGGAGACCCAGTACTTC. Amino acids: CASSVTAGTETQYF.

The chain is built from TRBV7-9 and TRBJ2-2; 7 bases are a match to TRBD2. This CDR3 is built from 14 residues. V shed 6 bases, J shed 5 bases, and the junction held 6 bases outside the gene matches. In germline, CDR1 is SEHNR, CDR2 FQNEAQ (reference sequence). The CDR3 bases are TGTGCCAGCAGGTTGACTAGCTCAACCGGGGAGCTGTTTTTT. Translated, it gives CASRLTSSTGELFF. The complete variable domain, with remaining parts taken from reference TRBV7-9 and TRBJ2-2, reads DTGVSQNPRHKITKRGQNVTFRCDPISEHNRLYWYRQTLGQGPEFLTYFQNEAQLEKSRLLSDRFSAERPKGSFSTLEIQRTEQGDSAMYLCASRLTSSTGELFFGEGSRLTVL.

The V call is TRBV5-6, the J call TRBJ1-5; TRBD1 matches 7 bases. Germline CDR1 and CDR2: SGHDT and YYEEEE. CDR3 size: 15 residues. Trimming cost V 4 bases and J 0 bases; bases outside gene matches: 4. As DNA, the CDR3 is TGTGCCAGCAGCGCGGGACAGAGTAGCAATCAGCCCCAGCATTTT. Encoded protein: CASSAGQSSNQPQHF.

In its sample, this clone was seen once. This rearrangement joins TRBV3-1 (or the pseudogene TRBV3-2) to TRBJ1-3; 7 bases are a match to TRBD1. V lost 2 bases and J lost 2; bases outside the gene matches: 3. The CDR3 has 15 amino acids. Per the germline V gene, CDR1 is LGHDT and CDR2 is YNNKEL (reference sequence). CDR3 residues: CASSQLTGPGNTIYF. The DNA of the CDR3 is TGTGCCAGCAGCCAACTGACAGGGCCTGGAAACACCATATATTTT.

The chain has TRBV27 and TRBJ2-7; 8 bases are a match to TRBD1. Germline trimming cut 0 bases from V and 6 bases from J; bases unmatched to any gene: 10. The CDR3 consists of 16 residues. Germline CDR1 is MNHEY and CDR2 is SMNVEV (reference sequence). CDR3: CASSLSSRGHFGEQYF. In DNA form, the CDR3 reads TGTGCCAGCAGTTTATCCAGCAGGGGGCATTTCGGCGAGCAGTACTTC.

V and J are TRBV2 and TRBJ1-1; no definite D call. From germline, CDR1 is SNHLY and CDR2 FYNNEI. Trimming left V 5 bases short and J 1 base short, with 5 bases between. This CDR3 has 12 residues. The CDR3 DNA follows: TGTGCCAGCAGTCGGGAGAACACTGAAGCTTTCTTT. Its translation: CASSRENTEAFF.

The chain joins TRBV27 to TRBJ2-2; 10 nucleotides agree with TRBD2. In germline, CDR1 is MNHEY, CDR2 SMNVEV (reference sequence). The CDR3 is made up of 19 amino acids. J lost 3 bases, V lost 2 bases, and 12 bases had no gene match. CDR3 sequence: CASSLGRESGRGDTGELFF. CDR3 nucleotides: TGTGCCAGCAGTTTAGGGCGTGAAAGCGGGAGGGGAGACACCGGGGAGCTGTTTTTT.

V usage is TRBV24-1 and J usage is TRBJ1-2; 7 bases align to TRBD1. This CDR3 contains 13 residues. Germline assignment: CDR1 KGHDR and CDR2 SFDVKD. V dropped 4 bases and J dropped 5; count of bases not matched to a gene: 3. The CDR3, as DNA: TGTGCCACCAGTGAAGGGGGCCGGTATGGCTACACCTTC. Amino acid sequence: CATSEGGRYGYTF.

The chain couples TRBV5-6 to TRBJ2-3, with D perhaps matching TRBD2 (6 bases). CDR1 is SGHDT, CDR2 YYEEEE, per germline. This CDR3 has 17 residues. V dropped 1 base and J dropped 6 bases, with 21 bases sitting between them. CDR3 sequence (DNA): TGTGCCAGCAGCTTGTTGGGGCTGGGTAGCGGCAGCGATACGCAGTATTTT. This sequence encodes CASSLLGLGSGSDTQYF.

This chain links TRBV19 with TRBJ1-2; possibly TRBD1 for D (5 bases). The V gene lost 5 bases and the J gene lost 2 bases, with 15 bases spanning the gap. Germline V CDR1 and CDR2: LNHDA, SQIVND (reference sequence). The CDR3 totals 15 residues. The CDR3 nucleotides read TGTGCCAGTAGTCGCGAGTTCCGGGGGAACTATGGCTACACCTTC. This codes for CASSREFRGNYGYTF.

The table lists this clone with a count of one. The chain carries TRBV7-9 and TRBJ1-4, with D maybe TRBD1 (5 bases). Germline loops: CDR1 SEHNR, CDR2 FQNEAQ (reference sequence). The V and J ends lost 8 bases and 2 bases respectively, with 27 bases between them. CDR3 size: 19 residues. The CDR3 loop reads CASLEGLAGFSSTNEKLFF. The CDR3 DNA reads as TGTGCCAGCTTAGAGGGGTTAGCGGGCTTCTCGTCGACTAATGAAAAACTGTTTTTT.

The chain uses TRBV11-3 and TRBJ2-7; TRBD1 aligns across 9 bases. Germline-derived CDR1 and CDR2 are SGHNT and YENEEA. V shed 8 bases, J shed 3 bases, and the junction held 20 bases outside the gene matches. CDR3 length: 18 residues. DNA of the CDR3: TGTGCCAGCGTATGTGGAGAGAGTCCGGGACAGGGTAGCTACGAGCAGTACTTC. Amino acid sequence: CASVCGESPGQGSYEQYF.